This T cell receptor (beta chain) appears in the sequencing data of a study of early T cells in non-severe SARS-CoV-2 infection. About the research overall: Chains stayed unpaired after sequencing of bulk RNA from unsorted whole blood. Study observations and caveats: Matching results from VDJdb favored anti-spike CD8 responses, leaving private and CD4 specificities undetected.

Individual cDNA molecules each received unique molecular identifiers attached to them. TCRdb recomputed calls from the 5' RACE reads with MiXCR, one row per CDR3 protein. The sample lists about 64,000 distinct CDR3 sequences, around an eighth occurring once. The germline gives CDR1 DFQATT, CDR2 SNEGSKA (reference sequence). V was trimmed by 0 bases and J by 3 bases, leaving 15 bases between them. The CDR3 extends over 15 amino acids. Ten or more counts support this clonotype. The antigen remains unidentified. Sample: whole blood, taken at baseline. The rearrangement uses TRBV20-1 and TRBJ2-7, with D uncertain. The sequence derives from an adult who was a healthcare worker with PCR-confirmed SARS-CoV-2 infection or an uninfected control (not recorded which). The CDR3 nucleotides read TGCAGTGCTAGAGATGAGAGAGGAAGGGTCTACGAGCAGTACTTC. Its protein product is CSARDERGRVYEQYF.